This T cell receptor beta chain was sequenced during a study of blood T cell repertoires in COVID-19 (dated by TCRdb to 2020 to 2021). As for the study more broadly: Samples from collaborators originated in the United States, Italy and Spain and spanned both the acute and convalescent phases of COVID-19. The material from the prospective study consisted of cDNA or gDNA derived from T cells, B-cell-depleted T cells, or PBMCs. Deeply sampled blood TCRbeta repertoires from subjects exposed to, actively infected with, or recovered from COVID-19 were included in the dataset. The repertoires were released in a freely available public database meant as a resource for research on the immune response to SARS-CoV-2. The samples were drawn from two sources: the first 160 participants of the ongoing ImmuneRACE study, and 1,254 subjects contributed by 6 global collaborators. A de-identified subject ID, COVID-19 status, age in years and sex were almost always included in the sample metadata. Where available, HLA class I and class II types were obtained from metadata supplied by the sample provider rather than from assay-based typing. General study outcomes and caveats: The quantity of clinical and demographic metadata differed by source and by participant and was supplied without curation.

The immunoSEQ Assay, a bias-controlled multiplex PCR, was used to amplify TCRbeta CDR3 regions from genomic DNA. Per the original workflow: Nucleated cell counts per sample were estimated from amplification of reference gene primers within the assay. To quantify the absolute abundance of each unique TCRbeta CDR3 rearrangement, sequence reads were collapsed and filtered. Productive Simpson clonality was computed per sample as the square root of Simpson's diversity index over productive rearrangements. The clones in this table, taken by TCRdb from immuneACCESS, are in-frame only. Not every clone is retained; where verified, under half of the shortfall comes from an unresolved V gene, and the cause of the rest is unknown. The D gene and trimming were derived from the DNA, and the V and J assignments and clone size from that table. In all, the sample holds fewer than 250,000 clones, and 85% to 90% of those were seen once. The top ten clonotypes cover around 10% of the sample.

A remark on this clone: Its binding antigen is unknown. One end of the junction does not line up with germline, which may come from a read error.

CDR1 and CDR2 are drawn from the germline V gene: SNHLY, FYNNEI. The CDR3 starts with the cysteine, ends with the phenylalanine, and has 14 residues. Solely the CDR3 DNA is kept, with 42 bases framed from the first base. In Seattle, one collaborating source enrolled patients while the infection was active and tracked those patients longitudinally over the course of disease. Whole blood was collected in K2EDTA tubes by collaborating institutions according to the institutions' own protocols. For TCRbeta analysis, collaborators shipped samples as frozen whole blood, isolated PBMCs, or DNA extracted from either of those sample types.

The sequence is built from TRBV2 and TRBJ1-1; the D region possibly corresponds to TRBD1 (5 bases align). Sequencing used peripheral blood. The receptor was isolated from a man between 45 and 60 years old with COVID-19, enrolled during active disease. CDR3 reads: CASSERGQNPEAFF. The nucleotides read TGTGCCAGCAGTGAAAGGGGTCAGAACCCTGAAGCTTTCTTT.